The entry that follows covers one T cell receptor (beta chain) sequence. Per germline, CDR1 MNHEY and CDR2 SMNVEV (reference sequence). The CDR3 consists of 19 residues. Trimming took 1 base from V and 0 from J, leaving 16 bases between them. Extracted from the samples, RNA was reverse transcribed into cDNA to serve as the sequencing template. Produced via immunoSEQ multiplex PCR; TCRdb's table is partial and in-frame only. Of roughly 140,000 clones in the sample, more than 55% were seen once. This entry is derived from a study of CD8+ T cells in alopecia areata. The chain combines TRBV27 with TRBJ2-6; D is possibly TRBD1 (6 bases). The sequenced sample was CD8+ T cells sorted from blood. The sequence was collected from a human donor in good health. The CDR3 region has the DNA TGTGCCAGCAGTTTATACAGGGATGTACTTAGCTCTGGGGCCAACGTCCTGACTTTC. Translating gives CASSLYRDVLSSGANVLTF.